This T cell receptor beta chain emerged from a study of patients and donors after allogeneic stem cell transplantation (dated by TCRdb to 2018 to 2021). This clonotype showed up just a few times. What antigen it recognizes has not been identified. The sample holds no much larger clone one base away, and base qualities are not on file. The library was produced with RT-PCR. Sequencing was carried out with a NextSeq 550. The raw public data were reprocessed by TCRdb itself: fastp quality trimming at Q25, MiXCR clonotype calling, in-frame beta chains only. Every CDR3 protein is listed once, alongside the most common genes and DNA of its rows. This sample comprises over 400,000 distinct CDR3 sequences, approximately 16% of them detected only once. Of the sample, 6.5% to 7.5% falls within the top ten clones. The CDR3 sequence holds 14 residues, the cysteine and phenylalanine included. Kept here is only the CDR3 DNA, which spans 42 bases and is read in frame from base 1. From a lookup of the germline V gene (reference sequence), CDR1 and CDR2 are DFQATT and SNEGSKA. V loses 4 bases, J loses 1 base, and the germline ends lie 13 bases apart.

What was sequenced was blood, either unsorted or a sorted T cell fraction (not recorded which). This sequence originates from a human donor who was either an allogeneic HSCT recipient or a stem cell or donor lymphocyte infusion donor (not recorded which). It is not recorded whose cells these are; they may come from a transplant donor. The rearrangement joined TRBV20-1 to TRBJ1-1, with the identity of the D gene unclear. This receptor has the CDR3 CSAIQQTRNTEAFF. At the DNA level, the sequence is TGCAGTGCTATTCAACAAACCCGGAACACTGAAGCTTTCTTT.